This entry lists 25 T cell receptor beta chains sequenced from one sample in a study of T cells in women clearing cervical HPV infection. The table came from immunoSEQ multiplex PCR; TCRdb's copy has only in-frame clones and leaves some out. The sample table sets out under 45,000 clones. Sequencing was done on a sample of blood buffy coat. The receptors stem from a woman between 18 and 70 years old with a cervical HPV16 infection that either progressed to CIN3+ or cleared (not recorded which).

Of note for this clone: Read coverage stops 3 residues before the CDR3 terminus; the germline J gene supplies the remainder. The genes are TRBV5-1 and TRBJ1-6; the match to TRBD1 covers 10 bases. The ends lost 5 bases at V and 7 bases at J; junction bases unmatched: 3. The CDR3 extends over 14 amino acids. Germline CDR1 SGHRS, CDR2 YFSETQ. CDR3 sequence: CASRGGQGNSPLHF. CDR3 bases read: TGCGCCAGCAGAGGGGGACAGGGGAATTCACCC.

Remarks on this clone: The read ends 3 residues shy of where the CDR3 ends; the end is completed using the germline J gene. This sequence joins TRBV5-1 and TRBJ2-1, with 7 nucleotides matching TRBD1. CDR1 is SGHRS, CDR2 YFSETQ, per germline. Unmatched junction bases numbered 2, after V lost 0 bases and J lost 5 bases. There are 14 residues in the CDR3. The CDR3 spells CASSLGQGNNEQFF. The CDR3 bases that were read are TGCGCCAGCAGCTTGGGACAGGGAAACAATGAG.

A note on this clone: The observed sequence ends 3 residues before the CDR3 terminus, with the missing tail filled in from the germline J gene. V is TRBV4-1 and J is TRBJ2-3, with 11 bases lining up with TRBD2. Germline CDR1 is MGHRA and CDR2 is YSYEKL. The CDR3 sequence is 17 residues long. V dropped 2 bases and J dropped 2; count of bases not matched to a gene: 6. This chain's CDR3 is CASSQKNSGRATDTQYF. The part of the CDR3 DNA that was read is TGCGCCAGCAGCCAAAAAAATAGCGGGAGGGCCACAGATACG.

About this clone: The read ends 3 residues before the CDR3 terminus; that terminus is restored from the germline J gene. The chain has TRBV7-6 and TRBJ1-2, with TRBD1 matching over 7 bases. This CDR3 contains 16 residues. CDR1 SGHVS and CDR2 FNYEAQ come from the germline V gene. The CDR3 region is CASSLVGGAVADTYTF. The sequenced part of the CDR3 DNA is TGTGCCAGCAGCTTAGTAGGGGGCGCGGTTGCAGATACC.

Concerning this clone itself: Sequencing ends 3 residues short of the CDR3 end; the germline J gene provides the rest. This chain links TRBV5-5 with TRBJ2-5; D is undetermined. The V and J ends lost 0 bases and 2 bases respectively, with 2 bases between them. This CDR3 region has 12 residues. Germline V gene data show CDR1 as SGHKS and CDR2 as YYEKEE (reference sequence). The DNA read from the CDR3 is TGTGCCAGCAGCTTGGCACAAGAGACC. As protein: CASSLAQET. From start to end, the CDR3 is CASSLAQETQYF.

With regard to this clone: The CDR3 extends 3 residues past the end of the read, so its final part is completed from the germline J gene. V gene TRBV19 combines with J gene TRBJ1-4; weak D call: TRBD1 (6 bases). From germline, CDR1 is LNHDA and CDR2 SQIVND (reference sequence). The CDR3 spans 17 residues. Incomplete CDR3 DNA: TGTGCCAGTAGTTCTCGGGACACGGGCGTGTATAATTCACCA. It codes for CASSSRDTGVYNSP. In full, the CDR3 is CASSSRDTGVYNSPLFF.

On this clone: The read stops 3 residues short of the end of the CDR3; the missing end is completed from the germline J gene. The chain employs TRBV12-3 or TRBV12-4 and TRBJ1-2, with 7 bases that match TRBD1. CDR3 length equals 14 residues. After removal of 5 bases from V and 0 bases from J, the junction contained 3 bases not matched to a gene. CDR3 amino acids: CASSAGQPNYGYTF. The part of the CDR3 DNA that was read is TGTGCCAGCAGTGCGGGACAGCCTAACTATGGC.

Notes on this clone: The read falls 3 residues short of the CDR3 end, and the missing part is taken from the germline J gene. The chain carries TRBV7-6 and TRBJ2-2, with TRBD1 identical over 8 bases. This CDR3 region has 17 residues. With 2 bases clipped from V and 1 base from J, the junction kept 6 bases outside the gene matches. Germline CDR1 SGHVS, CDR2 FNYEAQ. CDR3 region: CASSLRPGTGNTGELFF. CDR3 bases read: TGTGCCAGCAGCTTACGACCCGGGACAGGGAACACCGGGGAG.

Notes on this clone: Read coverage stops 3 residues before the CDR3 terminus; the germline J gene supplies the remainder. The rearrangement links TRBV19 to TRBJ1-2; D is unclear. CDR3 length: 14 residues. Germline CDR1 LNHDA, CDR2 SQIVND (reference sequence). The part of the CDR3 DNA that was read is TGTGCCAGTAGGACCCTCACAGTCCCAGATACC. Residues: CASRTLTVPDT. The whole CDR3 protein is CASRTLTVPDTYTF.

In regard to this clone: The read ends 3 residues before the CDR3 terminus; that terminus is restored from the germline J gene. The chain employs TRBV29-1 and TRBJ2-1; 7 bases map to TRBD1. This CDR3 spans 16 amino acids. The trim removed 5 bases at V and 2 bases at J, leaving 12 bases unmatched. Germline-derived CDR1 and CDR2 are SQVTM and ANQGSEA. The CDR3 loop reads CSVLPPVTGAYNEQFF. The CDR3 DNA, read in part, is TGCAGCGTTTTGCCCCCCGTTACAGGGGCCTACAATGAG.

Concerning this clone: The observed sequence ends 3 residues before the CDR3 terminus, with the missing tail filled in from the germline J gene. The V call is TRBV30, the J call TRBJ1-4, with D maybe TRBD1 (5 bases). CDR1 is GTSNPN, CDR2 SVGIG, per germline (reference sequence). The CDR3 consists of 16 residues. The V gene lost 2 bases and the J gene lost 4 bases, with 17 bases spanning the gap. The CDR3 bases that were read are TGTGCCTGGAGTTCTGTACGTGGGGCCTTTAATGAAAAA. Its protein product is CAWSSVRGAFNEK. The CDR3 reads in full as CAWSSVRGAFNEKLFF.

CDR3 loop: CASSERRTTLTDTQYF. The CDR3 bases that were read are TGTGCCAGCAGTGAAAGGAGGACTACCCTCACAGATACG. The rearrangement uses TRBV6-1 and TRBJ2-3; tentatively, D is TRBD2 (6 bases). The read stops 3 residues short of the end of the CDR3; the missing end is completed from the germline J gene. This CDR3 has 16 residues. The V end lost 2 bases, the J end lost 2 bases, and 14 bases lay between the germline ends. Germline CDR1 reads MNHNS; CDR2 reads SASEGT.

Worth noting for this clone: The sequence runs out 3 residues before the end of the CDR3; the remainder is reconstructed from the germline J gene. The rearrangement joins TRBV5-1 to TRBJ2-2, with D perhaps TRBD1 (5 bases). Germline V gene sequence: CDR1 SGHRS, CDR2 YFSETQ. This CDR3 has 14 amino acids. The CDR3 reads CASSLEGDNEKLFF. The sequenced CDR3 bases are TGCGCCAGCAGCTTGGAAGGGGATAATGAAAAG.

Concerning this clone: From the germline J gene comes the end of the CDR3, since the read stops 3 residues before it. J is TRBJ2-3 and V is TRBV7-3, with 10 bases lining up with TRBD2. The germline gives CDR1 SGHTA, CDR2 FQGTGA. This CDR3 has 15 residues. V shed 5 bases, J shed 5 bases, and the junction held 7 bases outside the gene matches. The CDR3 spells CASSASGGGIDTQYF. CDR3 bases read: TGTGCCAGCAGCGCCAGCGGGGGGGGGATAGATACG.

As regards this clone: The read gets to within 3 residues of the CDR3 end, and the germline J gene fills in the rest. This chain uses TRBV16 with TRBJ1-2; 9 bases fit TRBD1. CDR1 is KGHSY and CDR2 is FQNENV in the germline V gene. The CDR3 covers 14 residues. The trim removed 0 bases at V and 7 bases at J, leaving 3 bases unmatched. The CDR3 sequence: CASSQSGDRVGYTF. CDR3 DNA, as far as it was read: TGTGCCAGCAGCCAATCTGGGGACAGGGTTGGC.

This CDR3 reads CASSSESGDTDTQYF. The CDR3 bases that were read are TGCGCCAGCAGCTCGGAGAGCGGGGACACAGATACG. The chain has TRBV5-1 and TRBJ2-3, with 7 positions matching TRBD2. The CDR3 goes on 3 residues after the read ends, and that part is filled in from the germline J gene. Germline V gene data show CDR1 as SGHRS and CDR2 as YFSETQ. This CDR3 contains 15 residues. The junction had 6 bases not matched to a gene; V was cut back by 3 bases and J by 2 bases.

With respect to this clone: The read comes to an end 3 residues before the CDR3 does, leaving the germline J gene to fill in the end. The chain is built from TRBV19 and TRBJ1-6, with no clear D. This CDR3 spans 13 amino acids. Per germline, CDR1 LNHDA and CDR2 SQIVND (reference sequence). V lost 5 bases and J 7 bases, leaving 9 bases between the germline ends. The CDR3 DNA, read in part, is TGTGCCAGTAGTGAGGGCGGGAATTCACCC. Translation gives CASSEGGNSP. The full CDR3 protein is CASSEGGNSPLHF.

With respect to this clone: The read finishes 3 residues shy of the CDR3 end, and the germline J gene is used to complete it. The V and J genes are TRBV9 and TRBJ2-3; 10 bases are a match to TRBD2. Germline CDR1 and CDR2: SGDLS and YYNGEE. The V gene end was trimmed by 4 bases and the J gene end by 4 bases; junction bases not matched to a gene: 6. This CDR3 is 15 amino acids long. The CDR3: CASSTPSGGSDTQYF. The sequenced CDR3 bases are TGTGCCAGCAGCACCCCTAGCGGGGGCTCAGATACG.

Note on this clone: The read comes to an end 3 residues before the CDR3 does, leaving the germline J gene to fill in the end. V usage is TRBV13 and J usage is TRBJ1-1; the D is unclear. Germline V lookup: CDR1 PRHDT, CDR2 FYEKMQ (reference sequence). The CDR3 extends over 14 amino acids. Trimming cost V 0 bases and J 5 bases, with 10 bases left between them. The CDR3: CASSLGQPGTEAFF. The covered CDR3 bases are TGTGCCAGCAGCTTAGGGCAGCCCGGGACTGAA.

A word on this clone: The CDR3 end is not reached by the read, which stops 3 residues before it; the germline J gene fills it in. The chain has TRBV5-1 and TRBJ1-1, with TRBD1 matching 10 bases. The ends lost 0 bases at V and 0 bases at J; junction bases unmatched: 5. Germline V gene data show CDR1 as SGHRS and CDR2 as YFSETQ. This CDR3 has 17 residues. CDR3 loop: CASSLDGTGDMNTEAFF. The sequenced CDR3 bases are TGCGCCAGCAGCTTGGACGGGACAGGGGACATGAACACTGAA.

Details on this clone: The read ends 3 residues shy of where the CDR3 ends; the end is completed using the germline J gene. The chain links TRBV5-1 to TRBJ2-2, with a possible D match to TRBD1 (5 bases). The CDR3 loop spans 13 amino acids. V lost 4 bases, J lost 6 bases, and 10 bases lay in between. Germline V gene data show CDR1 as SGHRS and CDR2 as YFSETQ. CDR3 protein: CASSQGSPGELFF. CDR3 bases read: TGCGCCAGCAGCCAGGGTTCCCCCGGGGAG.

With regard to this clone: The observed sequence ends 3 residues before the CDR3 terminus, with the missing tail filled in from the germline J gene. The chain recombines TRBV20-1 with TRBJ2-3; TRBD1 matches at 7 bases. The CDR3 is made up of 15 amino acids. Germline V gene lookup returns CDR1 DFQATT and CDR2 SNEGSKA (reference sequence). J lost 1 base, V lost 6 bases, and 10 bases had no gene match. The part of the CDR3 DNA that was read is TGCAGTGCGCATGACAGGGATAGAGGCACAGATACG. Protein sequence: CSAHDRDRGTDT. From start to end, the CDR3 is CSAHDRDRGTDTQYF.

About this clone: With the read ending 3 residues before the CDR3 end, the germline J gene is used to fill in that end. The chain uses TRBV28 and TRBJ1-2, with TRBD1 as a possible D gene (6 bases). Germline V gene data show CDR1 as MDHEN and CDR2 as SYDVKM. The CDR3 runs to 16 residues. The sequenced part of the CDR3 DNA is TGTGCCAGCAGTTTTCCGAAGACAGGATTCGAGTGGGGC. As protein: CASSFPKTGFEWG. The whole CDR3 protein reads CASSFPKTGFEWGYTF.

As concerns this clone: Read sequence stops 3 residues before the CDR3 end, and the germline J gene provides the missing end. The chain employs TRBV29-1 and TRBJ2-7, with 12 bases identical to TRBD2. Germline loops: CDR1 SQVTM, CDR2 ANQGSEA. J gave up 1 base and V 7 bases, and 14 bases lay outside the gene matches. This CDR3 contains 17 residues. CDR3 DNA (partial): TGCAGCGCCGGGGGACTAGCGGGTGGGCGGCTTTCCTACGAG. Protein product: CSAGGLAGGRLSYE. In full, the CDR3 reads CSAGGLAGGRLSYEQYF.

This CDR3 is CASSPGGRGGDTGELFF. The DNA read from the CDR3 is TGTGCCAGCAGCCCTGGAGGAAGGGGGGGCGACACCGGGGAG. The chain has TRBV7-6 and TRBJ2-2; a possible D gene is TRBD2 (7 bases). Read data end 3 residues before the CDR3 end; the end is taken from the germline J gene. This CDR3 has 17 residues. Germline V CDR1 and CDR2: SGHVS, FNYEAQ. Trimming took off 5 bases at V and 3 bases at J, with 19 bases between the two ends.